The sequence of this T cell receptor (beta chain) was determined in a study of blood T cell repertoires in COVID-19. Study context: From the United States, Italy and Spain came samples of acute and convalescent COVID-19. T cells, B-cell-depleted T cells, or PBMCs provided the cDNA or gDNA that served as material.

CDR3 length: 14 residues. Germline loops: CDR1 SGHTA, CDR2 FQGNSA. The trim removed 1 base at V and 7 bases at J, leaving 5 bases unmatched. In the original analysis: Nucleated cell number was recorded as an estimate derived from reference gene primer amplification. The table came from immunoSEQ multiplex PCR; TCRdb's copy has only in-frame clones and leaves some out. V, J and clone size reflect that table, while D and trimming were determined from the DNA. The table has over 70,000 clones, about 90% seen once. The clonotype comes from a woman over 75 with active or convalescent COVID-19. The sample was peripheral blood. The chain links TRBV7-2 to TRBJ1-2; 8 bases are a match to TRBD1. DNA for the CDR3: TGTGCCAGCAGCTTAGAGCCAGGGGGCGTTGGCTACACCTTC. It yields the protein CASSLEPGGVGYTF.